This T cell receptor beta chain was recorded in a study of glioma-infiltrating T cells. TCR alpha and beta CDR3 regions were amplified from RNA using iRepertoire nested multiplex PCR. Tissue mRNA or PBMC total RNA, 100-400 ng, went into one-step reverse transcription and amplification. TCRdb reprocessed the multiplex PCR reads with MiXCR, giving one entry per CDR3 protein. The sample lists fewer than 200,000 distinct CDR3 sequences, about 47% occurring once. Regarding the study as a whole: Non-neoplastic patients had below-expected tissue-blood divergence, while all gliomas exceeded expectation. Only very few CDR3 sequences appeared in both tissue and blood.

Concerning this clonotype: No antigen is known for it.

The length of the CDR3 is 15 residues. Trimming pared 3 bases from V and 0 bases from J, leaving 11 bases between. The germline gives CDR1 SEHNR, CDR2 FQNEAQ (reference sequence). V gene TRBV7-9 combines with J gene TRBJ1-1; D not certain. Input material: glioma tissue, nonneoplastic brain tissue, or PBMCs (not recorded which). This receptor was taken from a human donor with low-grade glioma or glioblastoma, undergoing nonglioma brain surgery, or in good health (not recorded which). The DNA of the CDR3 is TGTGCCAGCAGCTTGCGGGCGGTCATGAACACTGAAGCTTTCTTT. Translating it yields CASSLRAVMNTEAFF.